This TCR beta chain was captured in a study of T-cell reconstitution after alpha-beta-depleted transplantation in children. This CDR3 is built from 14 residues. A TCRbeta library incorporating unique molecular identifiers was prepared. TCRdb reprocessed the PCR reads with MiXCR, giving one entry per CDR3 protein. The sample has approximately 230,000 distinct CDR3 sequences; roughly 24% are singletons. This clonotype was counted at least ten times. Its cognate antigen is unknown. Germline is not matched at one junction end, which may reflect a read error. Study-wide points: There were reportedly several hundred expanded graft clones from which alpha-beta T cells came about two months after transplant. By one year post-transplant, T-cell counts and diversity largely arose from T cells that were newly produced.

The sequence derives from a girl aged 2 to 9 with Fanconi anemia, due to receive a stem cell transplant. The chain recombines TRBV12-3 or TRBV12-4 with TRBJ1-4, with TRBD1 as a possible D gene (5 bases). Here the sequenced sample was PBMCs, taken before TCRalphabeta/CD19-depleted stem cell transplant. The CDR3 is CASGLTETNEKLFF. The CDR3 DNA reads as TGTGCCAGCGGTTTGACAGAAACTAATGAAAAACTGTTTTTT.